Ten or more counts support the clone carrying this T cell receptor beta chain. The CDR3 extends over 14 amino acids. The germline V gene has CDR1 SGHVS and CDR2 FNYEAQ. Trimming cost V 6 bases and J 1 base; bases outside gene matches: 1. The time point was: patch test 1, 2 weeks after DPC sensitization. Treatment of the sample: therapeutic diphenylcyclopropenone sensitization with weekly scalp DPC. Blood was drawn before each patch test was applied. TCRdb redid the calling of the RACE reads with MiXCR, one entry per CDR3 protein. The sample has approximately 57,000 distinct CDR3 sequences; 9.3% are singletons. This entry is derived from a study of human T cells and chemical hapten exposure. Background on the study: Epicutaneous patch tests delivered 0.01% DPC to the upper back, with evaluation at 6 days. Across samples, TCR yields varied, mostly owing to small differences in pooled library volumes.

Specimen: whole blood, collected in connection with sensitization to the hapten diphenylcyclopropenone (DPC). This receptor was taken from a woman aged 40 to 50 with alopecia areata. Some clones in this sample may be carry-over from other donors' samples. The chain couples TRBV7-6 to TRBJ2-2, with 8 bases lining up with TRBD1. As DNA, the CDR3 is TGTGCCAGCAGGACAGGGGTGAACACCGGGGAGCTGTTTTTT. Translation gives CASRTGVNTGELFF.